The 26 T cell receptor beta chains in this list originate from one sample, sequenced in a study of tumor and adjacent non-tumor tissue in lung cancer. The template was RNA from unsorted bulk tissue. The library came from three nested PCR rounds adapted from ARM-PCR protocols. TCRdb independently ran MiXCR on the multiplex PCR reads; one entry per CDR3 protein. The sample carries 120,000 or so distinct CDR3 sequences, around three fifths recorded once. Sequenced input: lung tumor tissue. All receptors come from a man aged 30 to 39 with non-small cell lung cancer.

Of note for this clonotype: With a much larger clone just one base away, this may be a read error. V gene TRBV4-1 combines with J gene TRBJ1-6; TRBD1 is a possible D gene (5 bases). V shed 3 bases and J shed 7 bases, with 19 bases lying between them. Germline CDR1 and CDR2: MGHRA and YSYEKL. The CDR3 is made up of 17 amino acids. The CDR3 sequence is CASSQDASGVNNSPLHF. The CDR3 DNA reads as TGCGCCAGCAGCCAGGATGCCTCGGGGGTAAACAATTCACCCCTCCACTTT.

As to this clonotype: The junction and the germline gene differ at one end; a read error may be behind it. V gene TRBV4-2 combines with J gene TRBJ2-1; possibly TRBD1 or TRBD2 for D (5 bases each). This CDR3 is 17 amino acids long. Germline V CDR1 and CDR2: LGHNA, YNFKEQ. The CDR3 sequence is CASSQDSGLVLENEQFF. The CDR3, as DNA: TGTGCCAGCAGTCAAGACTCGGGGCTAGTGCTAGAAAATGAGCAGTTCTTC.

This clonotype was seen more than once but under ten times. Given a much more abundant clone one base away, this may be a read error. The rearrangement links TRBV20-1 to TRBJ2-3; D unclear. The germline CDR1 and CDR2 sequences are DFQATT and SNEGSKA (reference sequence). The CDR3 loop spans 11 amino acids. Trimming removed 8 bases from V and 2 bases from J, with 8 bases in between. The CDR3 sequence is CSTLVTDTQYF. The CDR3 DNA reads as TGCAGTACTCTGGTCACAGATACGCAGTATTTT.

This clonotype was picked up many times. As DNA, the CDR3 is TGTGCCAGCAGTCTTATAACAGGGACGGATGGCTACACCTTC. This sequence encodes CASSLITGTDGYTF. This sequence joins TRBV6-5 and TRBJ1-2, with a weak D call TRBD1 (6 bases). Looked up from germline, CDR1 is MNHEY and CDR2 is SVGAGI. V dropped 5 bases and J dropped 6 bases, with 16 bases sitting between them. There are 14 residues in the CDR3.

Details on this clonotype: The germline gene is not matched at one end of the junction; a read error may be the cause. The chain couples TRBV6-5 to TRBJ2-7, with 9 positions matching TRBD2. Germline loops: CDR1 MNHEY, CDR2 SVGAGI. This CDR3 is 15 amino acids long. CDR3 nucleotide sequence: TGTGCCAGTAGTTACTCGGCTAGCGGGGCTTACGAGCAGTACTTC. It is translated as CASSYSASGAYEQYF.

With respect to this clonotype: The junction departs from germline at one end; a sequencing error may be responsible. This rearrangement joins TRBV12-3 or TRBV12-4 to TRBJ1-3; tentative D call: TRBD1 (5 bases). This CDR3 spans 13 amino acids. The CDR3: CANRFGGGSTIYF. The DNA of the CDR3 is TGTGCCAATAGGTTCGGGGGTGGAAGCACCATATATTTT.

Remarks on this clonotype: It is likely a read error, because the conserved phenylalanine at the end of the CDR3 is missing. The chain links TRBV20-1 to TRBJ2-5; D gene ambiguous. This CDR3 region has 17 residues. The germline V gene encodes CDR1 DFQATT and CDR2 SNEGSKA (reference sequence). V gave up 1 base and J gave up 1 base, with 19 bases separating them. CDR3 nucleotides: TGCAGTGCTAGAGCCGGGTCCAACCACCCTGGCCAAGAGACCCAGTACTTA. Its protein product is CSARAGSNHPGQETQYL.

The sample holds a few counts of this clonotype. The chain combines TRBV12-3 or TRBV12-4 with TRBJ2-2; no clear D gene. CDR3 length: 13 amino acids. The V end was cut by 5 bases, the J end by 3 bases, with 7 bases between. The CDR3 sequence is CASSPLYTGELFF. In DNA form, the CDR3 reads TGTGCCAGCAGTCCCCTCTACACCGGGGAGCTGTTTTTT.

On this clonotype: Mismatch with germline at one junction end may stem from a read error. This chain links TRBV29-1 with TRBJ2-1, with 7 bases aligning to TRBD2. The germline V gene encodes CDR1 SQVTM and CDR2 ANQGSEA. The CDR3 totals 12 residues. CDR3 loop: CNVGGDYNEQFF. The CDR3 region has the DNA TGCAACGTTGGCGGGGACTATAATGAGCAGTTCTTC.

The chain couples TRBV20-1 to TRBJ2-1; 7 bases match TRBD1. Germline-derived CDR1 and CDR2 are DFQATT and SNEGSKA (reference sequence). The trim removed 8 bases at V and 15 bases at J, leaving 19 bases unmatched. This CDR3 contains 13 residues. The chain's CDR3 is CSSTTGWVDEWFF. The CDR3 DNA reads as TGCAGTTCGACGACAGGGTGGGTCGACGAGTGGTTCTTC.

As to this clonotype: One junction end does not reproduce the germline sequence, and a read error may be involved. Here the CDR3 reads CVSSYSQGRYGYTF. DNA for the CDR3: TGTGTCAGCAGTTATTCGCAGGGGCGCTATGGCTACACCTTC. This sequence joins TRBV6-2 or TRBV6-3 and TRBJ1-2, with a tentative D call TRBD1 (6 bases). CDR1 is MNHEY, CDR2 SVGEGT, per germline. The CDR3 has 14 residues.

Concerning this clonotype itself: Relative to the germline gene, one junction end is altered; a read error may explain this. The chain links TRBV20-1 to TRBJ2-1, with D perhaps TRBD1 or TRBD2 (5 bases each). The CDR3 totals 13 residues. Looked up from germline, CDR1 is DFQATT and CDR2 is SNEGSKA (reference sequence). CDR3 protein: CSPSDWGYNEQFF. CDR3 nucleotides: TGCAGTCCTAGTGATTGGGGGTATAATGAGCAGTTCTTC.

J is TRBJ1-5 and V is TRBV12-3 or TRBV12-4; D remains ambiguous. This CDR3 region has 15 residues. Trimming shortened V by 5 bases and J by 5 bases, and 16 bases separated the two germline ends. CDR3 nucleotides: TGTGCCAGCAGTCCGGATGGGATCGACGATCAGCCCCAGCATTTT. It yields the protein CASSPDGIDDQPQHF.

On this clonotype: A much larger clone differs by one base, so this may be a read error. The chain joins TRBV20-1 to TRBJ1-2; perhaps TRBD1 as D (5 bases). CDR1 is DFQATT, CDR2 SNEGSKA, per germline (reference sequence). CDR3 size: 15 residues. V shed 1 base and J shed 3 bases, with 15 bases lying between them. The CDR3 sequence is CSARAVSEGDYGYTF. In DNA form, the CDR3 reads TGCAGTGCTAGAGCGGTTAGTGAAGGGGACTATGGCTACACCTTC.

Notes on this clonotype: The CDR3 end shows no conserved phenylalanine or tryptophan, and so a read error is likely. No DNA is shown, since the ends of the CDR3 on it are uncertain; the CDR3 is the one TCRdb lists. The genes are TRBV11-2 and TRBJ1-2. The CDR3 extends over 13 residues, inclusive of both ends. Germline-derived CDR1 and CDR2 are SGHAT and FQNNGV. The CDR3: CASSPFGNYGYAS.

In the case of this clonotype: At one end the junction does not follow the germline gene, possibly because of a read error. The rearrangement joins TRBV20-1 to TRBJ2-1, with D possibly being TRBD2 (7 bases). The CDR3 totals 14 residues. Germline V gives CDR1 DFQATT, CDR2 SNEGSKA (reference sequence). Here the CDR3 reads CGARQPGGYSGQFF. CDR3 DNA sequence: TGCGGTGCTAGACAACCGGGGGGCTACAGTGGGCAGTTCTTC.

Points on this clonotype: Mismatch with germline at one junction end may stem from a read error. V is TRBV11-2 and J is TRBJ2-3; D unclear. Germline V gene data show CDR1 as SGHAT and CDR2 as FQNNGV. CDR3 length: 14 amino acids. Written as DNA, the CDR3 is TGTGTCAGCACCCTCGGTTTGATGGCGGACACGCAGTATTTT. This translates into CVSTLGLMADTQYF.

For this clonotype: At one end, the junction sequence differs from germline, possibly due to a read error. The CDR3 DNA is TGTGCCAGCAGCCTGGGGACAGGGTTTGCCGGGGAGCTGTTATTT. It translates to CASSLGTGFAGELLF. This chain uses TRBV11-2 with TRBJ2-2; TRBD1 matches 9 bases. Looked up from germline, CDR1 is SGHAT and CDR2 is FQNNGV. CDR3 length: 15 amino acids.

A single count supports this clonotype. This chain links TRBV4-3 with TRBJ2-5, with a possible D match to TRBD2 (5 bases). CDR3 length: 16 amino acids. The ends were cut back, 3 bases at V and 5 bases at J, with 19 bases in the middle. Germline CDR1 LGHNA, CDR2 YSLEER. CDR3 region: CASSHDRSSWVETQYF. CDR3 nucleotides: TGCGCCAGCAGCCATGATAGGTCTAGCTGGGTGGAGACCCAGTACTTC.

This rearrangement joins TRBV30 to TRBJ2-1; D not certain. This CDR3 has 14 residues. Per the germline V gene, CDR1 is GTSNPN and CDR2 is SVGIG (reference sequence). V lost 4 bases to trimming and J lost 4 bases, with 14 bases between them. CDR3 in amino acids: CAWMSRSGYNEQFF. Here the CDR3 DNA reads TGTGCCTGGATGTCCAGATCCGGGTACAATGAGCAGTTCTTC.

A word on this clonotype: A read error is possible here, since a much larger clone lies one base away. This rearrangement joins TRBV6-1 to TRBJ1-2; 7 nucleotides line up with TRBD1. The CDR3 covers 9 residues. The V gene end was trimmed by 11 bases and the J gene end by 8 bases; junction bases not matched to a gene: 2. CDR1 is MNHNS and CDR2 is SASEGT in the germline V gene. CDR3 in DNA: TGTGCCGCACAGGGGGGCTACACCTTC. This encodes CAAQGGYTF.

Concerning this clonotype itself: A read error may produce the germline difference seen at one junction end. The rearrangement links TRBV11-2 to TRBJ2-5; possibly TRBD2 for D (5 bases). The CDR3 is 16 amino acids. The V gene's germline CDR1 is SGHAT and CDR2 FQNNGV. The CDR3 nucleotides read TGTGCCAGCAGCTTAGGAGTCCGAAATTGGGGAGAGACCCAGTACTTT. It codes for CASSLGVRNWGETQYF.

In regard to this clonotype: A clone one base away is much larger, so this may be a read error. The chain is built from TRBV29-1 and TRBJ2-7, with 11 bases fitting TRBD2. The CDR3 length is 15 residues. Germline loops: CDR1 SQVTM, CDR2 ANQGSEA. CDR3: CSVALSGRGWGERYF. The DNA of the CDR3 is TGCAGCGTTGCCCTTAGCGGGAGGGGCTGGGGGGAGCGGTACTTC.

For this clonotype: Its ends do not fully match the called genes, so a read error is possible. This chain uses TRBV12-3 or TRBV12-4 with TRBJ2-1, with TRBD2 identical over 10 bases. The CDR3 is 17 residues long. The DNA for the CDR3 is TGTGCCAGCAGTAGAAATAAGCGGGGGGGGCCCCACAATGAGCGGTTCTTC. This encodes CASSRNKRGGPHNERFF.

This clonotype showed up just once. Lacking the conserved final phenylalanine or tryptophan, this CDR3 likely reflects a read error. The DNA is left out, because the CDR3 cannot be placed on it with certainty; the CDR3 is given as TCRdb lists it. The chain carries TRBV11-1 and TRBJ2-5. In germline, CDR1 is SGHAT, CDR2 FQDESV (reference sequence). A total of 11 residues make up the CDR3, ends included. CDR3 amino acids: CASSLDETQYS.

This clonotype was seen ten or more times. The chain joins TRBV4-1 to TRBJ2-5; a possible D gene is TRBD2 (6 bases). The V end was cut by 3 bases, the J end by 0 bases, with 8 bases between. The CDR3 is 14 amino acids. Germline V lookup: CDR1 MGHRA, CDR2 YSYEKL. The CDR3 DNA is TGCGCCAGCAGCCACGGGAGTTACCAAGAGACCCAGTACTTC. This encodes CASSHGSYQETQYF.